This paragraph covers one T cell receptor beta chain sequence. This clone was detected only a few times. The antigen it binds to is not known. No qualities accompany the bases; no much larger clone lies one base away. Taken from the germline V gene, the CDR1 and CDR2 loops are KGHSH and LQKENI. Trimming takes 5 bases from V and 1 base from J, and the germline ends sit 11 bases apart. From the cysteine through the phenylalanine, the CDR3 covers 14 amino acids. Only the CDR3 region is kept as DNA, spanning 42 bases read in frame from base 1. This record comes from a study of T cells in localized non-small cell lung cancer (dated by TCRdb to about 2020). For context, the study as a whole: The study examined T cell repertoires in approximately 240 patients with early-stage NSCLC and compared tumors with uninvolved tumor-adjacent lungs. The cohort was made up of about 240 treatment-naive NSCLC patients whose localized lung tumors had been resected. A mean age of roughly 64 years was recorded for the NSCLC patients, of whom around 140 were male and 90 to 110 were female. Beyond this particular receptor, the publication reports: Because multi-region tumor sequencing was not performed, intratumor heterogeneity could not be ruled out. A median of about 53 of the top 100 tumor clones were detected in paired uninvolved adjacent lung, and around 30 of these tumor clones were also found among the top 100 clones of the paired uninvolved adjacent lung. The highest T cell clonality was observed in uninvolved tumor-adjacent lung, where clonality exceeded that of tumor, suggesting that antigenic responses were more focused in uninvolved tumor-adjacent lung. Since the design was exploratory, TCR variables were selected using unadjusted p-values with no false-discovery rate correction. Higher T cell density in blood was associated with longer overall survival, whereas higher clonality in adjacent lung was associated with shorter survival.

TCR beta CDR3 regions were sequenced from DNA using the immunoSEQ Assay. The published analysis was carried out like this. T cell density was computed as TCR beta template counts normalized to usable DNA estimated by amplifying housekeeping genes. Richness was estimated using the preseqR package, with extrapolation to 400,000 templates for PBMC samples and to 120,000 templates for tissue samples. Clonality was defined as one minus Pielou's evenness. Differential abundance testing on productive amino-acid clonotypes, with a minimum total count of 5 and an alpha of 0.1, was used to identify tissue-enriched TCRs. The Jaccard Index and the Morisita Overlap Index were used to measure repertoire overlap between compartments. TCR beta CDR3s were clustered by GLIPH together with public tetramer-defined viral CDR3s, and at least three viral sequences plus V-gene enrichment were required for viral motifs. Sourced from immuneACCESS, this table was stored by TCRdb with only in-frame sequences that have V and J called. A share of the clones is absent; for the studies checked, an unresolved V gene accounts for under half, and the remainder has no known explanation. V and J calls and clone size are given by that table; D and trimming were obtained from the DNA. Counted in this sample were about 24,000 clones; roughly 89% of them appeared once. 22% of the sample is in the top ten clones.

At diagnosis, tumor, uninvolved tumor-adjacent lung and peripheral blood were collected and then preserved as a mix of FFPE and fresh-frozen material. For TCR repertoire profiling, the blood samples were analyzed as peripheral blood mononuclear cells. The chain is encoded by TRBV18 joined to TRBJ1-1; the D segment cannot be called with confidence. The material was peripheral blood, obtained before any cancer treatment. The receptor comes from a man aged 40-75 years with stage I squamous cell lung carcinoma. The sequenced DNA is TGTGCCAGCTCAAGGGAAACTCGGAACACTGAAGCTTTCTTT. It specifies CASSRETRNTEAFF.